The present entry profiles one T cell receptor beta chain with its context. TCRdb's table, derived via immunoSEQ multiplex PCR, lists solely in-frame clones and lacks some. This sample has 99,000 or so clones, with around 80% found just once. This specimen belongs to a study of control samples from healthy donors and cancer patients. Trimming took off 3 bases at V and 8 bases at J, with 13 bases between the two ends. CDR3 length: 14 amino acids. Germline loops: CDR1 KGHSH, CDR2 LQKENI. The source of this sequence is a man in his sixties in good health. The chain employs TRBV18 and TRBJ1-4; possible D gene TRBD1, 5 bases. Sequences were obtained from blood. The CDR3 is CASSPGERSEKLFF. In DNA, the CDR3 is TGTGCCAGCTCACCGGGGGAGAGGAGCGAAAAACTGTTTTTT.